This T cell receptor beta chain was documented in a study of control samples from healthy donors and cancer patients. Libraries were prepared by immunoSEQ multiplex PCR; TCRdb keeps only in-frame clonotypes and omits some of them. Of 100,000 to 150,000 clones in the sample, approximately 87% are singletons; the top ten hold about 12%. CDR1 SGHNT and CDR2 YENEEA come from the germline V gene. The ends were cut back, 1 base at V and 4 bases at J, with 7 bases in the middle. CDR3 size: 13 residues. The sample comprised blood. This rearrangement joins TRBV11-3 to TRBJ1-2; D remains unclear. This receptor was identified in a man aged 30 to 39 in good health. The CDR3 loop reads CASSLGGSYGYTF. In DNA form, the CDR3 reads TGTGCCAGCAGCTTAGGGGGTAGCTATGGCTACACCTTC.